This T cell receptor beta chain originates from a study of blood T cell repertoires in COVID-19 (dated by TCRdb to between 2020 and 2021). Concerning the study at large: The collaborator samples originated in the United States, Italy and Spain and spanned the acute and convalescent phases of COVID-19. The material from the prospective study consisted of cDNA or gDNA derived from T cells, B-cell-depleted T cells, or PBMCs. Deeply sampled blood TCRbeta repertoires from subjects exposed to, actively infected with, or recovered from COVID-19 were included in the dataset. A freely available public database, intended as a resource for researchers studying the immune response to SARS-CoV-2, is where the repertoires were released. The samples were drawn from two sources: the first 160 participants of the ongoing ImmuneRACE study, and 950 to 1,500 subjects contributed by 6 global collaborators. A de-identified subject ID, COVID-19 status, age in years and sex were almost always included in the sample metadata. Where available, HLA class I and class II types were taken from metadata supplied by the sample provider and were not determined by assay-based typing. Broad study findings and their caveats: How much clinical and demographic metadata was included differed by source and by participant, and the metadata was provided uncurated.

TCRbeta CDR3 regions were amplified from genomic DNA by means of the immunoSEQ Assay, a bias-controlled multiplex PCR. Per the authors' processing: Nucleated cell counts per sample were estimated from amplification of reference gene primers within the assay. To quantify the absolute abundance of each unique TCRbeta CDR3 rearrangement, sequence reads were collapsed and filtered. For each sample, productive Simpson clonality was calculated as the square root of Simpson's diversity index over productive rearrangements. Drawn from immuneACCESS, this table holds only the in-frame rearrangements with V and J called that TCRdb kept. Clones are partly lost; checked studies trace under half to an unresolved V gene and leave the rest unexplained. V, J and clone size are those of that table, while D and trimming were read from the DNA. The sample profile shows approximately 71,000 clones; about 86% of them were found once. The top ten clonotypes cover under 5% of the sample.

The CDR3 measures 17 amino acids from cysteine to phenylalanine. Here the CDR3 DNA is all that survives: 51 bases in frame from base 1. Unmatched junction bases come to 6, with V trimmed by 4 bases and J by 0 bases. The germline V gene provides CDR1 SGHAT and CDR2 FQNNGV. Collaborating institutions collected whole blood in K2EDTA tubes following their own protocols. For TCRbeta analysis, collaborators shipped samples in one of three forms: frozen whole blood, isolated PBMCs, or DNA extracted from either of those sample types. The table lists this clone with a few counts. The antigen it recognizes is unknown. Base qualities are not provided; no much larger clone lies one nucleotide away.

Specimen: peripheral blood. The V and J genes are TRBV11-2 and TRBJ1-3, and TRBD1 matches 10 of the central bases. This TCR was sampled from a middle-aged man with acute or convalescent COVID-19. The CDR3 region has the sequence CASSSGTGASSGNTIYF. The nucleotide sequence reads TGTGCCAGCAGCTCCGGGACAGGGGCGTCCTCTGGAAACACCATATATTTT.